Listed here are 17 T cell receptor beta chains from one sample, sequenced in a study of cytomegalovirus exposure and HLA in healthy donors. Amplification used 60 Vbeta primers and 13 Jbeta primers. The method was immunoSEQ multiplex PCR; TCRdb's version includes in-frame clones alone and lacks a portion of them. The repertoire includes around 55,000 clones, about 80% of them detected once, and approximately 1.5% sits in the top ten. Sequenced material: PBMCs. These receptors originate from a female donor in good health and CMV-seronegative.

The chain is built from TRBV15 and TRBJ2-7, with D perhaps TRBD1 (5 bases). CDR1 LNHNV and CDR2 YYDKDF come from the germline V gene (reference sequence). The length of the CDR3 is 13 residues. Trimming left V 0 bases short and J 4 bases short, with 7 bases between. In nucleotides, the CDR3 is TGTGCCACCAGCAGAGAACAGGAGTACGAGCAGTACTTC. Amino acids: CATSREQEYEQYF.

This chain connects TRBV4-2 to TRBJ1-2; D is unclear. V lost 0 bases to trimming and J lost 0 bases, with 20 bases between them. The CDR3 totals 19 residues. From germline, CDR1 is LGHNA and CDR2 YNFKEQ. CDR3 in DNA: TGTGCCAGCAGCCAAGATTGGTTAGGTCGTGAGGCGACTAACTATGGCTACACCTTC. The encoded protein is CASSQDWLGREATNYGYTF.

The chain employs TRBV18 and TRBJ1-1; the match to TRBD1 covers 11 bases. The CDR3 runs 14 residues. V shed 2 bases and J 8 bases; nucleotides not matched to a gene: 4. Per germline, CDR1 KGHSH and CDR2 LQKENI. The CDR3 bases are TGTGCCAGCTCACCAGGGACAGGGGGTCGGGAAGCTTTCTTT. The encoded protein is CASSPGTGGREAFF.

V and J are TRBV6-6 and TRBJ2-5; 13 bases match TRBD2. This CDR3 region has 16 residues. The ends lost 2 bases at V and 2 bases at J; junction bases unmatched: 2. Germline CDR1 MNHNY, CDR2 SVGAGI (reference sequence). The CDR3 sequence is CASSYPTSGGQETQYF. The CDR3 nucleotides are TGTGCCAGCAGTTACCCGACTAGCGGGGGGCAAGAGACCCAGTACTTC.

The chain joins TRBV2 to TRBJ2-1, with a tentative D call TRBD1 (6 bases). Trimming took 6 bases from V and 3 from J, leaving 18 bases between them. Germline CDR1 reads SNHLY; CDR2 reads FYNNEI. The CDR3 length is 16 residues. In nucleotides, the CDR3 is TGTGCCAGCAGCAAAGCAGGGGTTTCCTACTACAATGAGCAGTTCTTC. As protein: CASSKAGVSYYNEQFF.

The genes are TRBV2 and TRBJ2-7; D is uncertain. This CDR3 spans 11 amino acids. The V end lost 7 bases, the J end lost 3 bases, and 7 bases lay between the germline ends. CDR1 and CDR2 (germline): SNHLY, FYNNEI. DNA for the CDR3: TGTGCCAGCATGAGACTCTACGAGCAGTACTTC. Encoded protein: CASMRLYEQYF.

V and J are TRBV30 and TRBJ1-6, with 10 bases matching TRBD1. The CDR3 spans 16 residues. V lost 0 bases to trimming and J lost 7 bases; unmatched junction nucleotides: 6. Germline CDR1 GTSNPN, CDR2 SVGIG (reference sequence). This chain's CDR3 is CAWSVKWDRGNSPLHF. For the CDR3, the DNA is TGTGCCTGGAGTGTAAAGTGGGACAGGGGAAATTCACCCCTCCACTTT.

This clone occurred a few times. CDR3 protein: CASSLGGGIRNQPQHF. CDR3 nucleotides: TGTGCCAGCAGCTTGGGCGGGGGGATTAGGAATCAGCCCCAGCATTTT. The V gene is TRBV7-2, the J gene TRBJ1-5; maybe TRBD1 (5 bases). V was pared by 3 bases and J by 4 bases, with 16 bases between. CDR3 size: 16 residues. In germline, CDR1 is SGHTA, CDR2 FQGNSA.

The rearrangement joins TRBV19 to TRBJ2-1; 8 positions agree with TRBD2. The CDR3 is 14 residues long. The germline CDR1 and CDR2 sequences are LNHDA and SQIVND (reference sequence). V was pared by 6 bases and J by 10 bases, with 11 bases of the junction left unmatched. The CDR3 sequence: CASRRGGAGGEQFF. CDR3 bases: TGTGCCAGTAGACGGGGGGGGGCAGGCGGGGAGCAGTTCTTC.

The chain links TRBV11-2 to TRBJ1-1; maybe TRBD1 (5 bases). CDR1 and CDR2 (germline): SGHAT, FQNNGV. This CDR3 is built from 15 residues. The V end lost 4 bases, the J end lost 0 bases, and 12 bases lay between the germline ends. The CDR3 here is CASSSTRGLNTEAFF. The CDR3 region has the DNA TGTGCCAGCAGCTCAACGCGGGGACTGAACACTGAAGCTTTCTTT.

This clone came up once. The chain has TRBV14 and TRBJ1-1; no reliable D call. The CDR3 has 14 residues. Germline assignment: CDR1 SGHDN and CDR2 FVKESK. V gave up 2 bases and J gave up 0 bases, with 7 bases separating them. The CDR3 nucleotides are TGTGCCAGCAGCCAATTACACCTGAACACTGAAGCTTTCTTT. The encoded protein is CASSQLHLNTEAFF.

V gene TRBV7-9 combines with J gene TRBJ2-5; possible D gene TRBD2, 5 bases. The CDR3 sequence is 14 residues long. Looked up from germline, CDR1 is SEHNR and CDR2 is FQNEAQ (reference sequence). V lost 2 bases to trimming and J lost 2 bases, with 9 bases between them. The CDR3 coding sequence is TGTGCCAGCAGCTTACTGAGGGAACAAGAGACCCAGTACTTC. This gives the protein CASSLLREQETQYF.

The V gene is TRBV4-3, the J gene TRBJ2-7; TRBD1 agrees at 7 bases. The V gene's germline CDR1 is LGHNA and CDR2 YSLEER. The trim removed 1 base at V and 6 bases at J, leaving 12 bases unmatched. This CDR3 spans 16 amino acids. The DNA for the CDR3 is TGCGCCAGCAGCCAAGGGAGGTCGAGGGGGCCTAGCGAGCAGTACTTC. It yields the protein CASSQGRSRGPSEQYF.

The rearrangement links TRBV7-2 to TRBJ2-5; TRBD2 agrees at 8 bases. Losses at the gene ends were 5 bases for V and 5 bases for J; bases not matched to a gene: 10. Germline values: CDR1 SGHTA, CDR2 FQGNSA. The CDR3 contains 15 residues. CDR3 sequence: CASSPRGGGQETQYF. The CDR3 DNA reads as TGTGCCAGCAGCCCTCGGGGCGGGGGGCAGGAGACCCAGTACTTC.

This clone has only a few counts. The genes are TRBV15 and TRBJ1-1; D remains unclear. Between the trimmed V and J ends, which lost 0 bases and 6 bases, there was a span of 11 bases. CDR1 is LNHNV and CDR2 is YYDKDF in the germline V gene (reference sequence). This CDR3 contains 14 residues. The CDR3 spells CATSRDLGRAEAFF. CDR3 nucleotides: TGTGCCACCAGCAGAGATCTCGGGAGGGCTGAAGCTTTCTTT. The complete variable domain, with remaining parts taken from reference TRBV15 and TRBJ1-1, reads DAMVIQNPRYQVTQFGKPVTLSCSQTLNHNVMYWYQQKSSQAPKLLFHYYDKDFNNEADTPDNFQSRRPNTSFCFLDIRSPGLGDTAMYLCATSRDLGRAEAFFGQGTRLTVV.

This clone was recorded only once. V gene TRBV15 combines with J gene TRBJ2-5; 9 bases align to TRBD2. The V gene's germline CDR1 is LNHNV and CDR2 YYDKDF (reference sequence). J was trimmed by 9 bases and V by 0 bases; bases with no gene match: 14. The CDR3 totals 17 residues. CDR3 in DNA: TGTGCCACCAGCAGAGATTTGGGTAGCGGGGGCACCCTGGCCCAGTACTTC. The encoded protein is CATSRDLGSGGTLAQYF.

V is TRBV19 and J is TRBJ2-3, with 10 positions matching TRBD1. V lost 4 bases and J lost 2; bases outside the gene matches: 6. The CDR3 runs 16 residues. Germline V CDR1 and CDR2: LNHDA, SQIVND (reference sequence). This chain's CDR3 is CASSRWTGGNTDTQYF. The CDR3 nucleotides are TGTGCCAGTAGTAGGTGGACAGGGGGGAACACAGATACGCAGTATTTT.